This T cell receptor beta chain originates from a study of OX40 agonist ivuxolimab in advanced cancers. Notes on the study in general: The specificity for antigen of the expanded peripheral T cells was not determined. Low clonal expansion, among the lowest seen, marked partial responders at 0.1-3.0 mg/kg. Some nonresponders additionally presented with little normalized T-cell clonal expansion. Expanded clones were, on average, more numerous in CD8+ T cells than in CD4+.

The repertoire was sequenced with immunoSEQ multiplex PCR; TCRdb's copy has only in-frame clones and lacks some. The sample carries around 60,000 clones, nearly 95% recorded once. In its sample, this clone was seen a few times. Its antigen is currently unknown. The CDR3 loop spans 13 amino acids. Germline lookup yields CDR1 MNHEY and CDR2 SMNVEV (reference sequence). Deletions cut 0 bases from V and 4 bases from J, with 4 bases between. The specimen was CD4+ or CD8+ T cells sorted from blood, collected in a trial of the OX40 agonist ivuxolimab. V and J are TRBV27 and TRBJ1-5; D is ambiguous. This TCR came from an adult with an advanced solid tumor such as melanoma, head and neck, liver or kidney cancer. The DNA of the CDR3 is TGTGCCAGCAGTTTATCGAGAAATCAGCCCCAGCATTTT. As protein: CASSLSRNQPQHF.